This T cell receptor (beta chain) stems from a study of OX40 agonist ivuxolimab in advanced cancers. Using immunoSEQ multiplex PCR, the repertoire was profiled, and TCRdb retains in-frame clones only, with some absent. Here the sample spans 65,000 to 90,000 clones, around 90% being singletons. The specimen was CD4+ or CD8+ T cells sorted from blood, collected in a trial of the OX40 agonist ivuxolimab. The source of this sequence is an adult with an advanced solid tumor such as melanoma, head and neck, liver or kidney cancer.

CDR3 loop: CASSQPGLAGGTGELFF. DNA for the CDR3: TGCGCCAGCAGCCAACCCGGACTAGCGGGAGGGACCGGGGAGCTGTTTTTT. J is TRBJ2-2 and V is TRBV4-1; 15 nucleotides agree with TRBD2. This CDR3 region has 17 residues. The V gene's germline CDR1 is MGHRA and CDR2 YSYEKL. Trimming cost V 2 bases and J 5 bases; bases outside gene matches: 3.